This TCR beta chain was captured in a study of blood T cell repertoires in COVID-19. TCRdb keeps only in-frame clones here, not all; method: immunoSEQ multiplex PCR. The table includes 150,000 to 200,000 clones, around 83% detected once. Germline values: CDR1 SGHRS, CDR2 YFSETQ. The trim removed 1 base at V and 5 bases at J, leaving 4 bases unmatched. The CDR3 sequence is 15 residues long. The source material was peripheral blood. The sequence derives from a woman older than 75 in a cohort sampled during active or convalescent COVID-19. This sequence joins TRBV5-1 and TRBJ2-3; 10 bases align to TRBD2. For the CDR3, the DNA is TGCGCCAGCAGCTTGAGCGGGAGGGAGGGAGATACGCAGTATTTT. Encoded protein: CASSLSGREGDTQYF.